Reported below is one T cell receptor (beta chain). The sample belongs to a study of T cell responses to AZD1222 COVID-19 vaccine. The assay was immunoSEQ multiplex PCR, and TCRdb's table has in-frame clones only and misses some. The data contain about 110,000 clones, 75% to 90% of them singletons. Germline CDR1 MDHEN, CDR2 SYDVKM. The CDR3 extends over 15 amino acids. The trim removed 5 bases at V and 0 bases at J, leaving 7 bases unmatched. Here the sequenced sample was peripheral blood, taken on day 0 of AZD1222 vaccination. The chain links TRBV28 to TRBJ2-7; 7 nucleotides line up with TRBD2. The sequence was collected from an adult in good health. The CDR3 region is CASSPSGLSSYEQYF. Written as DNA, the CDR3 is TGTGCCAGCAGTCCTAGCGGTTTGAGCTCCTACGAGCAGTACTTC.